These 14 T cell receptor beta chains came from one sample sequenced in a study of CD8 T cells in ankylosing spondylitis. TCRdb itself ran the 5' RACE reads through MiXCR, one entry per CDR3 protein. The table has around 300,000 distinct CDR3 sequences, more than 9% seen once; the top ten hold about 10%. Material: blood, either unsorted or a sorted T cell fraction (not recorded which). Receptor source: a female donor with ankylosing spondylitis or in good health (not recorded which).

The table lists this clonotype with many counts. The chain uses TRBV5-1 and TRBJ2-2; 7 bases fit TRBD2. The CDR3 totals 14 residues. Per the germline V gene, CDR1 is SGHRS and CDR2 is YFSETQ. The V segment lost 4 bases and the J segment 7 bases; nucleotides outside the gene matches: 7. DNA for the CDR3: TGCGCCAGCAGCATCACCCCTAGCGGCGGGGAGCTGTTTTTT. Protein: CASSITPSGGELFF.

This clonotype occurred a few times. V usage is TRBV15 and J usage is TRBJ2-3, with D maybe TRBD1 (5 bases). This CDR3 has 14 residues. V was shortened by 2 bases and J by 2 bases, with 8 bases between the two germline ends. Germline V gene lookup returns CDR1 LNHNV and CDR2 YYDKDF (reference sequence). The CDR3 sequence is CATSRSGFTDTQYF. DNA for the CDR3: TGTGCCACCAGCAGATCAGGGTTCACAGATACGCAGTATTTT.

This clonotype was seen only a few times. Here the CDR3 DNA reads TGTGCCAGCAGCCTGCGGGGGGCTGCCTACGAGCAGTACTTC. Translation gives CASSLRGAAYEQYF. The V call is TRBV3-1, the J call TRBJ2-7, with TRBD2 matching 8 bases. The CDR3 sequence is 14 residues long. The ends lost 4 bases at V and 2 bases at J; junction bases unmatched: 4. Per germline, CDR1 LGHDT and CDR2 YNNKEL (reference sequence).

This clonotype was seen repeatedly, ten times or more. This chain links TRBV27 with TRBJ1-5; no firm D call. The CDR3 is 13 residues long. V lost 1 base and J lost 5, with 6 bases in between. CDR1 is MNHEY, CDR2 SMNVEV, per germline (reference sequence). CDR3 residues: CASSLFGYQPQHF. The CDR3 DNA follows: TGTGCCAGCAGTTTATTTGGGTATCAGCCCCAGCATTTT.

The genes are TRBV6-6 and TRBJ1-3; no clear D. CDR3 length equals 12 residues. Per germline, CDR1 MNHNY and CDR2 SVGAGI (reference sequence). V was trimmed by 6 bases and J by 4 bases, leaving 7 bases between them. For the CDR3, the DNA is TGTGCCAGCAGCCGGGAGGGAAACACCATATATTTT. It codes for CASSREGNTIYF.

The chain is built from TRBV20-1 and TRBJ1-5; 11 nucleotides agree with TRBD1. The V gene's germline CDR1 is DFQATT and CDR2 SNEGSKA (reference sequence). CDR3 size: 13 residues. With V trimmed by 7 bases and J by 5 bases, 4 bases remained unmatched. The CDR3 bases are TGCAGTGTTGGACAGGGGGCTGATCAGCCCCAGCATTTT. Translated: CSVGQGADQPQHF.

This clonotype was found many times. CDR3 nucleotides: TGCAGTGCCTCAGGGATATCTAGCGGGGGCAAGACCCAGTACTTC. It translates to CSASGISSGGKTQYF. The V and J genes are TRBV20-1 and TRBJ2-5; 10 nucleotides match TRBD2. The CDR3 has 15 amino acids. Germline V gives CDR1 DFQATT, CDR2 SNEGSKA (reference sequence). With 6 bases clipped from V and 6 bases from J, the junction kept 13 bases outside the gene matches.

A few counts support this clonotype. V and J are TRBV5-1 and TRBJ1-1, with D unclear. The CDR3 runs 16 residues. Germline CDR1 reads SGHRS; CDR2 reads YFSETQ. V gave up 0 bases and J gave up 0 bases, with 12 bases separating them. CDR3: CASSLGQTLMNTEAFF. For the CDR3, the DNA is TGCGCCAGCAGCTTGGGGCAGACTCTCATGAACACTGAAGCTTTCTTT.

This clonotype appeared a single time. This sequence joins TRBV7-8 and TRBJ1-6; 8 nucleotides match TRBD1. This CDR3 has 14 residues. From germline, CDR1 is SGHVS and CDR2 FQNEAQ. With 5 bases clipped from V and 7 bases from J, the junction kept 4 bases outside the gene matches. The CDR3 DNA sequence: TGTGCCAGCAGCACCCGGGACAGGAATTCACCCCTCCACTTT. It specifies CASSTRDRNSPLHF.

This clonotype was found a few times. This chain connects TRBV5-1 to TRBJ2-7; D is perhaps TRBD1 (6 bases). V lost 4 bases and J lost 6, with 23 bases in between. CDR1 and CDR2 (germline): SGHRS, YFSETQ. The CDR3 loop spans 16 amino acids. The CDR3 nucleotides are TGCGCCAGCAGCCAGACAGGAACTATCAACCCCGGCGAGCAGTACTTC. Amino acids: CASSQTGTINPGEQYF.

This clonotype was counted many times. The junction departs from the called germline gene at one end, perhaps through a read error. The rearrangement joins TRBV5-1 to TRBJ1-1; unclear D gene. Germline lookup yields CDR1 SGHRS and CDR2 YFSETQ. CDR3 length: 14 residues. The CDR3 nucleotides read TGCGCCAGCAGATTGGCCATCCTGAACACTGAAGCTTTCTTT. As protein: CASRLAILNTEAFF. The complete variable domain, with remaining parts taken from reference TRBV5-1 and TRBJ1-1, reads KAGVTQTPRYLIKTRGQQVTLSCSPISGHRSVSWYQQTPGQGLQFLFEYFSETQRNKGNFPGRFSGRQFSNSRSEMNVSTLELGDSALYLCASRLAILNTEAFFGQGTRLTVV.

This chain links TRBV27 with TRBJ2-3; D not resolved. This CDR3 is 13 amino acids long. Per the germline V gene, CDR1 is MNHEY and CDR2 is SMNVEV (reference sequence). Trimming left V 8 bases short and J 0 bases short, with 9 bases between. As DNA, the CDR3 is TGTGCCAGCTGTCACCCTAGCACAGATACGCAGTATTTT. Its protein is CASCHPSTDTQYF.

This clonotype was seen many times. This sequence joins TRBV6-1 and TRBJ2-2; D remains unclear. The CDR3 spans 15 residues. Per the germline V gene, CDR1 is MNHNS and CDR2 is SASEGT. V lost 2 bases to trimming and J lost 0 bases, with 7 bases between them. CDR3 amino acids: CASSEFAANTGELFF. The DNA for the CDR3 is TGTGCCAGCAGTGAATTCGCCGCGAACACCGGGGAGCTGTTTTTT.

This clonotype was detected ten times or more. The chain employs TRBV24-1 and TRBJ2-7, with D perhaps matching TRBD1 (5 bases). CDR1 and CDR2 (germline): KGHDR, SFDVKD. V was trimmed by 1 base and J by 2 bases, leaving 11 bases between them. This CDR3 is 15 amino acids long. The CDR3 sequence is CATSDFKDNTYEQYF. CDR3 sequence (DNA): TGTGCCACCAGTGATTTTAAGGACAACACCTACGAGCAGTACTTC.